One T cell receptor beta chain is described in this entry. Only in-frame clones appear in the TCRdb table, and some are missing; sequencing was by immunoSEQ multiplex PCR. The table includes approximately 60,000 clones, approximately 94% detected once. The data are from a study of T cell changes during pregnancy in multiple sclerosis. CDR1 and CDR2 (germline): GTSNPN, SVGIG (reference sequence). V lost 3 bases to trimming and J lost 4 bases; unmatched junction nucleotides: 4. The CDR3 covers 15 residues. The receptor was isolated from a female donor with multiple sclerosis, enrolled in a pregnancy study. Sequences were derived from CD8+ T cells from peripheral blood mononuclear cells, sampled in the third trimester of pregnancy. V and J are TRBV30 and TRBJ2-6; 9 nucleotides align to TRBD1. CDR3 amino acids: CAWRGTGNGANVLTF. The CDR3 nucleotides read TGTGCCTGGAGAGGGACAGGGAACGGGGCCAACGTCCTGACTTTC.